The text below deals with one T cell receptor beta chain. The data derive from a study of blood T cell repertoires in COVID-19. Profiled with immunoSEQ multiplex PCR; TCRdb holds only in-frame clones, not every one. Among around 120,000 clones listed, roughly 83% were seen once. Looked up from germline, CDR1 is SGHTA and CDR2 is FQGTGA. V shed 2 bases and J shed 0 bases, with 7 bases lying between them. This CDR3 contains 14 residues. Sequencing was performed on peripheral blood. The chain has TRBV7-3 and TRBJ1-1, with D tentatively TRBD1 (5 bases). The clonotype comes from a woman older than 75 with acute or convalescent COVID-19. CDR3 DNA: TGTGCCAGCAGCTTAGGGGGGTTGAACACTGAAGCTTTCTTT. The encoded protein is CASSLGGLNTEAFF. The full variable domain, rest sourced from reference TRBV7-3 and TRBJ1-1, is GAGVSQTPSNKVTEKGKYVELRCDPISGHTALYWYRQSLGQGPEFLIYFQGTGAADDSGLPNDRFFAVRPEGSVSTLKIQRTERGDSAVYLCASSLGGLNTEAFFGQGTRLTVV.